The 4 T cell receptor beta chains below come from one sample, sequenced in a study of radiotherapy plus CTLA-4 blockade in lung cancer. Only in-frame clones appear in the TCRdb table, and some are missing; sequencing was by immunoSEQ multiplex PCR. The sample carries 70,000 to 90,000 clones, roughly three quarters recorded once. The starting material was peripheral blood, obtained from a patient treated with radiotherapy plus ipilimumab. The source is a human donor with non-small cell lung cancer who had a complete response to radiotherapy plus ipilimumab.

The sample holds one count of this clone. This chain connects TRBV7-2 to TRBJ2-5; 12 bases agree with TRBD2. V lost 5 bases to trimming and J lost 0 bases; unmatched junction nucleotides: 7. Germline V lookup: CDR1 SGHTA, CDR2 FQGNSA. The CDR3 has 17 residues. The CDR3 DNA follows: TGTGCCAGCAGCCCCCCTCTAGCGGGAGGGTACCAAGAGACCCAGTACTTC. Translated: CASSPPLAGGYQETQYF.

The chain carries TRBV7-8 and TRBJ1-6; TRBD1 is a possible D gene (5 bases). CDR3 length: 17 residues. In germline, CDR1 is SGHVS, CDR2 FQNEAQ. Trimming stripped 4 bases from V and 2 bases from J, with 15 bases between. The CDR3: CASSSDVGVAYNSPLHF. CDR3 in DNA: TGTGCCAGCAGCTCCGACGTGGGGGTCGCCTATAATTCACCCCTCCACTTT.

This clone came up once. This chain uses TRBV5-6 with TRBJ2-7; 12 bases align to TRBD2. Germline-derived CDR1 and CDR2 are SGHDT and YYEEEE. With 3 bases clipped from V and 6 bases from J, the junction kept 10 bases outside the gene matches. The CDR3 loop spans 16 amino acids. The CDR3 DNA reads TGTGCCAGCAGCTACACGACTAGCGGGGGCCCTCGCGAGCAGTACTTC. Its protein is CASSYTTSGGPREQYF.

V and J are TRBV4-3 and TRBJ1-2; no clear D gene. V was pared by 1 base and J by 4 bases, with 10 bases between. Germline CDR1 reads LGHNA; CDR2 reads YSLEER. This CDR3 comprises 14 residues. CDR3 region: CASSQGQRSYGYTF. DNA for the CDR3: TGCGCCAGCAGCCAAGGCCAGAGATCCTATGGCTACACCTTC.